This T cell receptor beta chain is drawn from a study of breast tumors, draining lymph nodes, adjacent tissues (dated by TCRdb to about 2016). The study in broad terms: In breast cancer patients, the study compared the TCR beta repertoires of tumor, adjacent nontumor tissue and axillary lymph nodes. The study was designed to assess the relationships and possible T-cell exchange between tumor, surrounding tissue and draining lymph node repertoires in human breast cancer. Summary of the overall study and its limitations: The conclusion that tumor T cells originate in lymph nodes was framed as consistent with a hypothesis rather than directly demonstrated. T-cell repertoire diversity in tumors was found to be lower than in lymph nodes but higher than in nontumor tissue, and preferential V and J gene usage was observed. The data were considered consistent with most tumor T cells being derived from the lymph node and subsequently expanding within tumor tissue. In luminal-like breast cancer, tumor and nontumor tissue repertoires resembled each other significantly more than in basal-like breast cancer.

This clonotype was detected many times. Its binding antigen is unknown. Base qualities are not recorded, but no much larger clone differs from it by a single base. From the cysteine up to the phenylalanine, the CDR3 has a length of 17 residues. The retained sequence is limited to the CDR3, 51 bases, with the frame set at the first base. Looking up the germline V gene (reference sequence) yields CDR1 DFQATT and CDR2 SNEGSKA. V gives up 3 bases and J gives up 0 bases, and the segment between their germline ends measures 18 bases. Sequencing used an Illumina HiSeq 2000. Multiplex PCR amplification was used to generate the TCR beta chain libraries. High-throughput sequencing was used to analyze the amplified TCR beta chain products. TCRdb reworked the public reads: Q25 trimming with fastp, MiXCR clone assembly, productive beta chains retained. Each entry is one CDR3 protein sequence, shown with its most common DNA and genes. The sample contains around 25,000 distinct CDR3 sequences, about 24% of them found a single time. Jointly, the top ten make up roughly 14% of the sample.

The receptor was isolated from a female donor with breast cancer. Some clones in this sample may be carry-over from other donors' samples. Recombination joined TRBV20-1 with TRBJ1-5; the D gene assignment is ambiguous. What was sequenced was breast tumor tissue. The bases read TGCAGTGCTAGCGGGTACGGGGAAACATATAGCAATCAGCCCCAGCATTTT. This encodes CSASGYGETYSNQPQHF.